Listed below are T cell receptor beta chains from one sample, sequenced in a study of blood T cell repertoires in COVID-19. Profiled with immunoSEQ multiplex PCR; TCRdb holds only in-frame clones, not every one. The sample records 84,000 or so clones, 80% being singletons. The sequenced material came from peripheral blood. The receptor source for this set is a woman in her 40s with active or convalescent COVID-19. CDR3s include the opening cysteine and the closing phenylalanine or tryptophan. Fields, in order: D gene, CDR3 length, V gene, clone size, J gene, CDR3 protein, CDR3 DNA. The D gene is left open where the match is weak. Size tells how often a clone was seen (once, few, many) or the class of an expanded clone, and some rows leave it out.

D: -; length: 15; V: TRBV7-2; size: -; J: TRBJ1-1; CDR3: CASSSRGSGNTEAFF; DNA: TGTGCCAGCAGCTCACGCGGAAGTGGGAACACTGAAGCTTTCTTT
D: -; length: 17; V: TRBV4-2; size: -; J: TRBJ2-1; CDR3: CASSQERPGVSYNEQFF; DNA: TGTGCCAGCAGCCAAGAGCGCCCGGGAGTTTCCTACAATGAGCAGTTCTTC
D: -; length: 13; V: TRBV7-8; size: -; J: TRBJ2-6; CDR3: CASSLNLQYVLTF; DNA: TGTGCCAGCAGCTTAAATCTCCAGTATGTCCTGACTTTC
D: TRBD1; length: 14; V: TRBV19; size: -; J: TRBJ1-1; CDR3: CASSAGQGNTEAFF; DNA: TGTGCCAGTAGTGCCGGACAGGGGAACACTGAAGCTTTCTTT
D: -; length: 11; V: TRBV6-5; size: -; J: TRBJ2-7; CDR3: CASSQNYEQYF; DNA: TGTGCCAGCAGTCAAAACTACGAGCAGTACTTC
D: -; length: 16; V: TRBV3-1/TRBV3-2; size: -; J: TRBJ1-4; CDR3: CASSQGWGATNEKLFF; DNA: TGTGCCAGCAGCCAAGGGTGGGGGGCAACTAATGAAAAACTGTTTTTT
D: TRBD2; length: 16; V: TRBV9; size: -; J: TRBJ2-1; CDR3: CASSSRTSGAPNEQFF; DNA: TGTGCCAGCAGCTCCCGGACTAGCGGGGCTCCCAATGAGCAGTTCTTC
D: TRBD2; length: 15; V: TRBV2; size: once; J: TRBJ2-1; CDR3: CASSPLAGAYNEQFF; DNA: TGTGCCAGCAGTCCACTAGCGGGAGCCTACAATGAGCAGTTCTTC
D: TRBD1; length: 14; V: TRBV28; size: -; J: TRBJ1-1; CDR3: CASKGGQAYTEAFF; DNA: TGTGCCAGCAAGGGGGGACAGGCGTACACTGAAGCTTTCTTT
D: -; length: 13; V: TRBV28; size: -; J: TRBJ1-6; CDR3: CASSIIDSPIGHF; DNA: TGTGCCAGCAGTATTATCGATAGCCCTATAGGCCACTTT
D: TRBD2; length: 15; V: TRBV28; size: few; J: TRBJ2-5; CDR3: CASSLRLADQETQYF; DNA: TGTGCCAGCAGTTTAAGACTAGCGGACCAAGAGACCCAGTACTTC
D: TRBD1; length: 16; V: TRBV10-3; size: -; J: TRBJ1-2; CDR3: CAIPSRLEPQGGGYTF; DNA: TGTGCCATCCCTAGTAGGCTCGAACCCCAGGGGGGAGGCTACACCTTC
D: -; length: 14; V: TRBV2; size: -; J: TRBJ2-2; CDR3: CASRGTANTGELFF; DNA: TGTGCCAGCAGGGGGACTGCGAACACCGGGGAGCTGTTTTTT
D: TRBD1; length: 15; V: TRBV11-3; size: -; J: TRBJ2-1; CDR3: CASSSGTGPYNEQFF; DNA: TGTGCCAGCAGCTCCGGGACAGGCCCTTACAATGAGCAGTTCTTC
D: TRBD1; length: 17; V: TRBV10-3; size: -; J: TRBJ2-6; CDR3: CAISEDRGTWGANVLTF; DNA: TGTGCCATCAGTGAAGACAGGGGAACTTGGGGGGCCAACGTCCTGACTTTC
D: -; length: 14; V: TRBV18; size: -; J: TRBJ2-3; CDR3: CASSPASGTDTQYF; DNA: TGTGCCAGCTCACCAGCGTCCGGCACAGATACGCAGTATTTT
D: -; length: 14; V: TRBV11-2; size: -; J: TRBJ2-1; CDR3: CASSLEPGDNEQFF; DNA: TGTGCCAGCAGCTTAGAACCGGGAGACAATGAGCAGTTCTTC
D: TRBD1; length: 15; V: TRBV5-5; size: -; J: TRBJ2-5; CDR3: CASSLEGQGRGAQYF; DNA: TGTGCCAGCAGCTTGGAGGGACAGGGGAGAGGGGCCCAGTACTTC
D: TRBD2; length: 15; V: TRBV3-1/TRBV3-2; size: -; J: TRBJ2-3; CDR3: CASSLAGVRTDTQYF; DNA: TGTGCCAGCAGCCTAGCGGGAGTTCGCACAGATACGCAGTATTTT
D: -; length: 12; V: TRBV6-2/TRBV6-3; size: -; J: TRBJ2-7; CDR3: CASSYWRGEQYF; DNA: TGTGCCAGCAGTTACTGGCGGGGCGAGCAGTACTTC
D: -; length: 12; V: TRBV18; size: -; J: TRBJ1-2; CDR3: CASSDSPYGYTF; DNA: TGTGCCAGTTCGGACAGTCCCTATGGCTACACCTTC
D: TRBD1; length: 14; V: TRBV29-1; size: -; J: TRBJ2-7; CDR3: CSVAIGQGQGEQYF; DNA: TGCAGCGTCGCCATCGGACAGGGCCAGGGCGAGCAGTACTTC
D: TRBD1; length: 14; V: TRBV13; size: few; J: TRBJ2-7; CDR3: CASSFGQGAGEQYF; DNA: TGTGCCAGCAGCTTTGGGCAGGGGGCGGGGGAGCAGTACTTC
D: -; length: 16; V: TRBV5-1; size: few; J: TRBJ1-2; CDR3: CASSQPTGATNYGYTF; DNA: TGCGCCAGCAGTCAACCTACAGGAGCAACTAACTATGGCTACACCTTC
D: -; length: 12; V: TRBV12-3/TRBV12-4; size: -; J: TRBJ2-3; CDR3: CASTQATDTQYF; DNA: TGTGCCAGCACACAGGCCACAGATACGCAGTATTTT
D: TRBD1; length: 15; V: TRBV19; size: -; J: TRBJ2-7; CDR3: CASKGQGLGTYEQYF; DNA: TGTGCCAGTAAAGGACAGGGACTGGGGACCTACGAGCAGTACTTC
D: -; length: 16; V: TRBV10-3; size: -; J: TRBJ2-7; CDR3: CAISDLGLPSPYEQYF; DNA: TGTGCCATCAGTGATCTCGGACTACCCTCGCCCTACGAGCAGTACTTC
D: TRBD1; length: 14; V: TRBV30; size: -; J: TRBJ1-2; CDR3: CASTGTQANYGYTF; DNA: TGTGCCTCGACAGGGACCCAAGCTAACTATGGCTACACCTTC
D: -; length: 15; V: TRBV19; size: -; J: TRBJ1-2; CDR3: CASTQDRQANYGYTF; DNA: TGTGCCAGTACCCAAGACAGGCAAGCTAACTATGGCTACACCTTC
D: -; length: 15; V: TRBV28; size: -; J: TRBJ1-3; CDR3: CASSLSRHPGNTIYF; DNA: TGTGCCAGCAGTTTATCAAGACATCCTGGAAACACCATATATTTT
D: TRBD1; length: 11; V: TRBV10-3; size: -; J: TRBJ2-7; CDR3: CAIQGEGEQYF; DNA: TGTGCCATTCAGGGGGAAGGCGAGCAGTACTTC
D: TRBD1; length: 17; V: TRBV18; size: -; J: TRBJ2-2; CDR3: CASSPPRRDSAPGELFF; DNA: TGTGCCAGCTCACCACCGAGAAGGGACAGTGCTCCCGGGGAGCTGTTTTTT
D: -; length: 11; V: TRBV12-3/TRBV12-4; size: once; J: TRBJ2-7; CDR3: CASSFGPEQYF; DNA: TGTGCCAGCAGTTTTGGGCCCGAGCAGTACTTC
D: TRBD2; length: 17; V: TRBV7-2; size: once; J: TRBJ2-2; CDR3: CASSKGLAGINTGELFF; DNA: TGTGCCAGCAGCAAGGGACTAGCGGGAATCAACACCGGGGAGCTGTTTTTT
D: TRBD1; length: 14; V: TRBV28; size: once; J: TRBJ1-1; CDR3: CASSPGTVNTEAFF; DNA: TGTGCCAGCAGTCCCGGGACAGTGAACACTGAAGCTTTCTTT
D: -; length: 11; V: TRBV5-6; size: -; J: TRBJ2-7; CDR3: CASSRQVEQYF; DNA: TGTGCCAGCAGTCGACAGGTCGAGCAGTACTTC
D: -; length: 13; V: TRBV25-1; size: -; J: TRBJ1-2; CDR3: CAKRGIFVYGYTF; DNA: TGTGCCAAACGAGGGATCTTCGTGTATGGCTACACCTTC
D: TRBD1; length: 15; V: TRBV7-2; size: -; J: TRBJ2-2; CDR3: CASSLGQGDTGELFF; DNA: TGTGCCAGCAGCTTGGGACAGGGGGACACCGGGGAGCTGTTTTTT
D: -; length: 18; V: TRBV21-1; size: -; J: TRBJ1-5; CDR3: CASSKGGLTGCNNQPQHF; DNA: TGTGCCAGCAGCAAAGGAGGCTTGACAGGGTGTAACAATCAGCCCCAGCATTTT
D: -; length: 14; V: TRBV2; size: -; J: TRBJ1-1; CDR3: CASTRTARQTEAFF; DNA: TGTGCCAGCACCCGAACAGCTAGACAGACTGAAGCTTTCTTT
D: -; length: 15; V: TRBV4-3; size: few; J: TRBJ1-2; CDR3: CASSQAYSIIYGYTF; DNA: TGCGCCAGCAGCCAAGCGTACAGTATAATCTATGGCTACACCTTC
D: TRBD1; length: 13; V: TRBV10-3; size: -; J: TRBJ2-7; CDR3: CAIGRDSTYEQYF; DNA: TGTGCCATCGGACGGGACAGTACCTACGAGCAGTACTTC
D: TRBD2; length: 15; V: TRBV18; size: -; J: TRBJ2-1; CDR3: CASSPGLAGVNEQFF; DNA: TGTGCCAGCTCACCAGGGTTAGCGGGAGTGAATGAGCAGTTCTTC
D: -; length: 16; V: TRBV30; size: few; J: TRBJ1-2; CDR3: CAWSVPARLGGYGYTF; DNA: TGTGCCTGGAGTGTACCGGCACGGTTGGGGGGCTATGGCTACACCTTC
D: TRBD1; length: 13; V: TRBV29-1; size: -; J: TRBJ1-1; CDR3: CSAPGQYYTEAFF; DNA: TGCAGCGCCCCGGGACAGTACTACACTGAAGCTTTCTTT
D: -; length: 13; V: TRBV5-1; size: -; J: TRBJ1-2; CDR3: CASSVEGGAGYTF; DNA: TGCGCCAGCAGCGTGGAAGGCGGGGCTGGCTACACCTTC
D: TRBD1; length: 12; V: TRBV29-1; size: -; J: TRBJ1-1; CDR3: CSVGTGGEEAFF; DNA: TGCAGCGTCGGGACAGGGGGCGAGGAAGCTTTCTTT
D: TRBD2; length: 16; V: TRBV18; size: -; J: TRBJ2-3; CDR3: CASSPPGLAGGDTQYF; DNA: TGTGCCAGCTCACCACCGGGACTAGCGGGAGGAGATACGCAGTATTTT
D: -; length: 14; V: TRBV27; size: many; J: TRBJ2-3; CDR3: CASGLRESTDTQYF; DNA: TGTGCCAGTGGGCTGAGAGAAAGCACAGATACGCAGTATTTT
D: -; length: 13; V: TRBV10-1; size: -; J: TRBJ1-2; CDR3: CASSGNSPDGYTF; DNA: TGCGCCAGCAGTGGGAACAGTCCCGATGGCTACACCTTC